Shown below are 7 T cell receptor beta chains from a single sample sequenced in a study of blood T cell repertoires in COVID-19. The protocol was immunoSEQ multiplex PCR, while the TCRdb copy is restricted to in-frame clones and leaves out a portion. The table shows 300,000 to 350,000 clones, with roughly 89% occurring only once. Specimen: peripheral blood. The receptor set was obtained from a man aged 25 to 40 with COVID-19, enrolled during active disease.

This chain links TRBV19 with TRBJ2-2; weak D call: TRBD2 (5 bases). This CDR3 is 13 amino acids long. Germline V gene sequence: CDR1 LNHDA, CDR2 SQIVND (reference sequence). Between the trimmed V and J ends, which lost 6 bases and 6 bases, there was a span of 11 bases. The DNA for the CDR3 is TGTGCCAGTAGCTCCCAGAGGGCCGGGGAGCTGTTTTTT. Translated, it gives CASSSQRAGELFF.

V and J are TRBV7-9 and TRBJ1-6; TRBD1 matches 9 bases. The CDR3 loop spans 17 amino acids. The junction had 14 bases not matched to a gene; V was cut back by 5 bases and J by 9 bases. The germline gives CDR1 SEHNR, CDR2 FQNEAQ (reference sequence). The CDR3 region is CASSRSGTGMLGSPLHF. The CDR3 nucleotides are TGTGCCAGCAGCCGCTCCGGGACAGGGATGTTAGGTTCACCCCTCCACTTT.

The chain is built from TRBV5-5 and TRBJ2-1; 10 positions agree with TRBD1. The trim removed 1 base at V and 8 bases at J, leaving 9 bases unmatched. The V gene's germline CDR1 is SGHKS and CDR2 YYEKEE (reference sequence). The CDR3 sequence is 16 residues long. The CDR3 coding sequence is TGTGCCAGCAGCTTGTCCGGGACAGGGGTGGTGGATGAGCAGTTCTTC. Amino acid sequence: CASSLSGTGVVDEQFF.

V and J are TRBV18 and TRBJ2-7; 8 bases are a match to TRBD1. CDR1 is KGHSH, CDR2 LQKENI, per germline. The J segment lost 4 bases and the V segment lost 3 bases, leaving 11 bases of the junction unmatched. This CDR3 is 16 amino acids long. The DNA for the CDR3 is TGTGCCAGCTCACCTAGGACAGGGACACCCACATACGAGCAGTACTTC. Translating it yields CASSPRTGTPTYEQYF.

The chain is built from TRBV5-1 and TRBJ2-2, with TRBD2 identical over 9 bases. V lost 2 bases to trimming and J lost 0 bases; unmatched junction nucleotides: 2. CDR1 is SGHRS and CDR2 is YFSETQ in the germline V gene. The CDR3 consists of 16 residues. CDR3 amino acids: CASSLSSGTNTGELFF. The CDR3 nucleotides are TGCGCCAGCAGCTTATCTAGCGGGACGAACACCGGGGAGCTGTTTTTT. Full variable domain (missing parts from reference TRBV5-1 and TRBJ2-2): KAGVTQTPRYLIKTRGQQVTLSCSPISGHRSVSWYQQTPGQGLQFLFEYFSETQRNKGNFPGRFSGRQFSNSRSEMNVSTLELGDSALYLCASSLSSGTNTGELFFGEGSRLTVL.

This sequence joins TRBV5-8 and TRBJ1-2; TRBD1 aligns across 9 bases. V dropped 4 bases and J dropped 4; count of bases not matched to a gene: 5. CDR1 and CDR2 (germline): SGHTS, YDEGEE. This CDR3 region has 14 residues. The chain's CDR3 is CASSRGQGLYGYTF. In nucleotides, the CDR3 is TGTGCCAGCAGCCGCGGACAGGGGCTCTATGGCTACACCTTC.

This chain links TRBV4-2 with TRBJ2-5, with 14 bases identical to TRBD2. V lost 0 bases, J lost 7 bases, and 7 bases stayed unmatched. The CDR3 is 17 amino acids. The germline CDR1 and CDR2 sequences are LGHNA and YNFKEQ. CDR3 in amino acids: CASSQDGTSGGTSTQYF. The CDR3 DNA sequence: TGTGCCAGCAGCCAAGATGGGACTAGCGGGGGCACCTCGACCCAGTACTTC.